This passage covers 17 T cell receptor beta chains from one sample sequenced in a study of blood T cell repertoires in COVID-19. Only in-frame clones appear in the TCRdb table, and some are missing; sequencing was by immunoSEQ multiplex PCR. The sample includes a few hundred thousand clones, around 84% seen only once; the top ten take 3% to 4%. The material sequenced was peripheral blood. The source of these receptors is a woman younger than 35 with acute or convalescent COVID-19.

The V and J genes are TRBV3-1 (or the pseudogene TRBV3-2) and TRBJ1-1; 7 bases are shared with TRBD1. V was clipped by 4 bases and J by 1 base; unmatched bases: 15. From germline, CDR1 is LGHDT and CDR2 YNNKEL (reference sequence). The CDR3 length is 18 residues. The CDR3 sequence is CASSPRDSVYLGNTEAFF. DNA for the CDR3: TGTGCCAGCAGCCCCAGGGACAGCGTTTACCTGGGGAACACTGAAGCTTTCTTT.

This clone was seen a few times. This chain links TRBV10-3 with TRBJ2-5; possibly TRBD1 for D (5 bases). This CDR3 spans 14 amino acids. Per the germline V gene, CDR1 is ENHRY and CDR2 is SYGVKD. Trimming took off 3 bases at V and 1 base at J, with 9 bases between the two ends. In DNA form, the CDR3 reads TGTGCCATCAGTGAAAGGGGTGGCCAAGAGACCCAGTACTTC. It translates to CAISERGGQETQYF.

The chain uses TRBV10-2 and TRBJ2-7, with 7 bases fitting TRBD1. Looked up from germline, CDR1 is WSHSY and CDR2 is SAAADI. The CDR3 runs 16 residues. Trimming cost V 3 bases and J 6 bases; bases outside gene matches: 14. CDR3 sequence: CASSDEVWGRGPEQYF. CDR3 sequence (DNA): TGCGCCAGCAGTGACGAGGTCTGGGGTAGGGGGCCCGAGCAGTACTTC.

This rearrangement joins TRBV6-5 to TRBJ1-2; 7 nucleotides match TRBD1. J lost 6 bases, V lost 1 base, and 5 bases had no gene match. Germline loops: CDR1 MNHEY, CDR2 SVGAGI. The CDR3 is made up of 14 amino acids. The CDR3 is CASSYWGQPNGYTF. The DNA of the CDR3 is TGTGCCAGCAGTTACTGGGGACAGCCTAATGGCTACACCTTC.

This rearrangement joins TRBV27 to TRBJ1-5, with unresolved D. Germline-derived CDR1 and CDR2 are MNHEY and SMNVEV (reference sequence). The CDR3 covers 12 residues. V lost 6 bases and J 2 bases, leaving 5 bases between the germline ends. The CDR3 loop reads CASRGGNQPQHF. In nucleotides, the CDR3 is TGTGCCAGCAGGGGAGGCAATCAGCCCCAGCATTTT.

The chain employs TRBV5-1 and TRBJ2-7; perhaps TRBD2 as D (5 bases). The CDR3 runs to 15 residues. V was clipped by 4 bases and J by 2 bases, with 16 bases between them. In germline, CDR1 is SGHRS, CDR2 YFSETQ. The CDR3 protein is CASSPRGSGTYEQYF. The DNA for the CDR3 is TGCGCCAGCAGCCCAAGAGGGTCGGGTACCTACGAGCAGTACTTC. Variable domain in full (rest from reference TRBV5-1 and TRBJ2-7): KAGVTQTPRYLIKTRGQQVTLSCSPISGHRSVSWYQQTPGQGLQFLFEYFSETQRNKGNFPGRFSGRQFSNSRSEMNVSTLELGDSALYLCASSPRGSGTYEQYFGPGTRLTVT.

The chain recombines TRBV27 with TRBJ1-5; possible D gene TRBD1, 5 bases. Trimming took 5 bases from V and 0 from J, leaving 17 bases between them. CDR1 MNHEY and CDR2 SMNVEV come from the germline V gene (reference sequence). The CDR3 has 17 amino acids. The CDR3 here is CASSPNPTVYSNQPQHF. CDR3 nucleotide sequence: TGTGCCAGCAGTCCCAACCCGACAGTTTATAGCAATCAGCCCCAGCATTTT.

V gene TRBV5-1 combines with J gene TRBJ2-3; D possibly corresponds to TRBD2 (6 bases). V gave up 0 bases and J gave up 2 bases, with 10 bases separating them. Germline CDR1 and CDR2: SGHRS and YFSETQ. The length of the CDR3 is 15 residues. DNA for the CDR3: TGCGCCAGCAGCTTGGGCGGGGCCATCACAGATACGCAGTATTTT. Amino acids: CASSLGGAITDTQYF.

The chain joins TRBV11-2 to TRBJ2-7; 12 bases align to TRBD2. V was pared by 5 bases and J by 7 bases, with 9 bases of the junction left unmatched. Germline assignment: CDR1 SGHAT and CDR2 FQNNGV. The CDR3 spans 15 residues. CDR3 DNA: TGTGCCAGCAGCGGCAGACTAGCGGGAGTGATAGAGCAGTACTTC. It yields the protein CASSGRLAGVIEQYF.

The chain couples TRBV2 to TRBJ2-4, with 9 bases fitting TRBD1. This CDR3 spans 13 amino acids. Germline loops: CDR1 SNHLY, CDR2 FYNNEI. With 6 bases clipped from V and 7 bases from J, the junction kept 4 bases outside the gene matches. The CDR3 region has the DNA TGTGCCAGCAGCACCGGGACAGGGAACATTCAGTACTTC. Translating it yields CASSTGTGNIQYF.

The chain uses TRBV7-2 and TRBJ1-2; TRBD1 agrees at 8 bases. Germline V gene data show CDR1 as SGHTA and CDR2 as FQGNSA. With 2 bases clipped from V and 5 bases from J, the junction kept 7 bases outside the gene matches. The CDR3 spans 15 residues. The CDR3 bases are TGTGCCAGCAGCTTAATCAGGGGGCGCGGATATGGCTACACCTTC. Protein product: CASSLIRGRGYGYTF. Full variable domain (rest looked up from reference TRBV7-2 and TRBJ1-2): GAGVSQSPSNKVTEKGKDVELRCDPISGHTALYWYRQSLGQGLEFLIYFQGNSAPDKSGLPSDRFSAERTGGSVSTLTIQRTQQEDSAVYLCASSLIRGRGYGYTFGSGTRLTVV.

CDR3 bases: TGTGCCAGCAGCTTGGGAACAGGGGGCGGTGAAAAACTGTTTTTT. This encodes CASSLGTGGGEKLFF. The rearrangement uses TRBV5-6 and TRBJ1-4; 9 bases match TRBD1. The germline V gene has CDR1 SGHDT and CDR2 YYEEEE. The CDR3 spans 15 residues. J lost 7 bases, V lost 0 bases, and 4 bases had no gene match.

The chain couples TRBV9 to TRBJ1-4; D is possibly TRBD1 (6 bases). There are 16 residues in the CDR3. V lost 0 bases, J lost 4 bases, and 13 bases lay in between. Germline V lookup: CDR1 SGDLS, CDR2 YYNGEE. The CDR3 spells CASSVGPRTDNEKLFF. CDR3 coding DNA: TGTGCCAGCAGCGTAGGCCCCCGGACAGATAATGAAAAACTGTTTTTT. Complete variable domain (other parts from reference TRBV9 and TRBJ1-4): DSGVTQTPKHLITATGQRVTLRCSPRSGDLSVYWYQQSLDQGLQFLIQYYNGEERAKGNILERFSAQQFPDLHSELNLSSLELGDSALYFCASSVGPRTDNEKLFFGSGTQLSVL.

Comments on this clone: The sample has other DNA sequences that encode this CDR3 too. V and J are TRBV5-1 and TRBJ1-6; 9 bases align to TRBD1. J was trimmed by 7 bases and V by 4 bases; bases with no gene match: 3. The length of the CDR3 is 14 residues. CDR1 is SGHRS, CDR2 YFSETQ, per germline. CDR3 loop: CASSPGQGNSPLHF. In DNA form, the CDR3 reads TGCGCCAGCAGCCCCGGACAGGGGAATTCACCCCTCCACTTT. The entire variable domain, with the rest obtained from reference TRBV5-1 and TRBJ1-6, is as follows: KAGVTQTPRYLIKTRGQQVTLSCSPISGHRSVSWYQQTPGQGLQFLFEYFSETQRNKGNFPGRFSGRQFSNSRSEMNVSTLELGDSALYLCASSPGQGNSPLHFGNGTRLTVT.

This clone was seen once. The rearrangement uses TRBV19 and TRBJ1-2; a possible D gene is TRBD1 (6 bases). Trimming took 6 bases from V and 5 from J, leaving 16 bases between them. The CDR3 has 14 residues. Germline V gene lookup returns CDR1 LNHDA and CDR2 SQIVND (reference sequence). CDR3 bases: TGTGCCAGTAGAAACAGACAGGCCACGTATGGCTACACCTTC. Its protein product is CASRNRQATYGYTF.

This chain links TRBV3-1 (or the pseudogene TRBV3-2) with TRBJ1-6, with D perhaps matching TRBD1 (6 bases). V was cut by 3 bases and J by 0 bases, with 12 bases left in between. The CDR3 loop spans 17 amino acids. Per germline, CDR1 LGHDT and CDR2 YNNKEL (reference sequence). Here the CDR3 DNA reads TGTGCCAGCAGCCATGCTGGACAGAGCTCCTATAATTCACCCCTCCACTTT. Amino acids: CASSHAGQSSYNSPLHF.

The rearrangement links TRBV3-1 (or the pseudogene TRBV3-2) to TRBJ2-1; weak D call: TRBD2 (5 bases). V was cut by 4 bases and J by 9 bases, with 22 bases left in between. This CDR3 is 16 amino acids long. Per the germline V gene, CDR1 is LGHDT and CDR2 is YNNKEL (reference sequence). The CDR3 spells CASSPPESGGLVEQFF. CDR3 DNA: TGTGCCAGCAGCCCTCCGGAAAGCGGCGGTCTAGTTGAGCAGTTCTTC.